This T cell receptor beta chain was captured in a study of T cell repertoires in cytomegalovirus infection. Study at large: Evidence of both CMV infection and a matching HLA type came from public TCR beta signatures.

In regard to this clonotype: Its target is not known.

TCRdb re-derived calls from the reads in MiXCR, one entry per CDR3 protein. The sample has almost 550,000 distinct CDR3 sequences; 15% to 20% are singletons. Study-wide results and limits: HLA-C-restricted, CMV-specific TCR beta clonotypes were dominant ex vivo.

The source is a human donor in good health (CMV status not recorded). Some clones in this sample may be carry-over from other donors' samples. The sample comprised CD8+ T cells from PBMCs.

CDR3 protein: CASSGGNFQYEQYF. The CDR3 DNA reads as TGTGCCAGCAGCGGGGGCAATTTTCAATACGAGCAGTACTTC. J is TRBJ2-7 and V is TRBV9; a possible D gene is TRBD1 (5 bases). The V and J ends lost 3 bases and 4 bases respectively, with 14 bases between them. There are 14 residues in the CDR3. Germline loops: CDR1 SGDLS, CDR2 YYNGEE.